The 3 T cell receptor beta chains below come from one sample, sequenced in a study of somatic mutations in cytotoxic T cells in rheumatoid arthritis. Generated by immunoSEQ multiplex PCR, the TCRdb table keeps only in-frame clones and is missing some. The table has approximately 15,000 clones, just under 85% seen once. The specimen sequenced was CD8+ T cells sorted from blood. These receptors were collected from an adult with rheumatoid arthritis.

The chain's CDR3 is CASSNRGRFAGELFF. CDR3 nucleotides: TGTGCCAGTAGTAACAGGGGGCGATTCGCCGGGGAGCTGTTTTTT. The chain has TRBV19 and TRBJ2-2; TRBD1 aligns across 9 bases. This CDR3 contains 15 residues. Unmatched junction bases numbered 6, after V lost 4 bases and J lost 6 bases. Germline values: CDR1 LNHDA, CDR2 SQIVND (reference sequence).

This clone was found a few times. The chain links TRBV25-1 to TRBJ2-3, with 7 bases matching TRBD2. The ends lost 6 bases at V and 2 bases at J; junction bases unmatched: 2. The CDR3 consists of 13 residues. Germline V lookup: CDR1 MGHDK, CDR2 SYGVNS. The chain's CDR3 is CASSGDYTDTQYF. The CDR3 coding sequence is TGTGCCAGCAGCGGGGACTACACAGATACGCAGTATTTT. The full variable domain, with the rest looked up from reference TRBV25-1 and TRBJ2-3, is EADIYQTPRYLVIGTGKKITLECSQTMGHDKMYWYQQDPGMELHLIHYSYGVNSTEKGDLSSESTVSRIRTEHFPLTLESARPSHTSQYLCASSGDYTDTQYFGPGTRLTVL.

The rearrangement joins TRBV5-6 to TRBJ2-5; 9 nucleotides agree with TRBD1. V shed 3 bases, J shed 1 base, and the junction held 7 bases outside the gene matches. CDR3 size: 16 residues. Per germline, CDR1 SGHDT and CDR2 YYEEEE. CDR3 in amino acids: CASSSGTGWFQETQYF. The CDR3 DNA reads as TGTGCCAGCAGCTCGGGGACAGGGTGGTTCCAAGAGACCCAGTACTTC.